The clone carrying this TCR beta chain turned up a few times. Its target is unknown. The data were obtained in a study of T-cell memory formation after mild COVID-19. Study-wide points: The study detected some responding clones in pre-infection memory, suggesting cross-reactive memory joined. Contracting CD4+ clones were located mainly in CM and EM, and CD8+ clones in EMRA.

Trimming shortened V by 8 bases and J by 12 bases, and 26 bases separated the two germline ends. Looked up from germline, CDR1 is DFQATT and CDR2 is SNEGSKA (reference sequence). The CDR3 is 14 amino acids. Sample barcodes and UMIs were carried by the TCR alpha and TCR beta cDNA libraries that 5'RACE generated with constant-segment primers. TCRdb processed the 5' RACE reads anew with MiXCR; each CDR3 protein has one entry. The sample gives 380,000 or so distinct CDR3 sequences, roughly 14% of which show up once; roughly a fifth is in the top ten. J is TRBJ2-1 and V is TRBV20-1; D may be TRBD1 (7 bases). The sequenced sample was PBMCs or a T cell subset sorted from them (not recorded which). The receptor was isolated from a man between 18 and 29 years old who had mild COVID-19 (a few samples of this study predate the infection). Cell type and time point are not known. The CDR3 protein is CSSTPNDSGGLQFF. CDR3 DNA sequence: TGCAGTTCTACTCCAAACGATTCAGGGGGGTTGCAGTTCTTC.